This T cell receptor beta chain came from a study of blood T cell repertoires in COVID-19. On the study more broadly: Sites across the United States, Italy and Spain contributed samples from acute and convalescent COVID-19. T cells, B-cell-depleted T cells, or PBMCs supplied cDNA or gDNA.

With 4 bases removed from V and 10 bases from J, the gap between germline ends came to 11 bases. This CDR3 is built from 12 residues. Germline assignment: CDR1 MDHEN and CDR2 SYDVKM. Using immunoSEQ multiplex PCR, the repertoire was profiled, and TCRdb retains in-frame clones only, with some absent. The data contain roughly 230,000 clones, 84% of them singletons. This receptor was identified in a man in his fifties or sixties who had recovered from COVID-19. Sequencing input: PBMCs or T cells enriched from blood (not recorded which). The chain combines TRBV28 with TRBJ2-1; D might be TRBD1 (6 bases). This CDR3 reads CASSSSRGEQFF. The DNA of the CDR3 is TGTGCCAGCAGTTCCTCGAGGGGGGAGCAGTTCTTC. The whole variable domain, remainder taken from reference TRBV28 and TRBJ2-1, is DVKVTQSSRYLVKRTGEKVFLECVQDMDHENMFWYRQDPGLGLRLIYFSYDVKMKEKGDIPEGYSVSREKKERFSLILESASTNQTSMYLCASSSSRGEQFFGPGTRLTVL.